These 23 T cell receptor beta chains came from one sample sequenced in a study of Graves' ophthalmopathy and Graves' hyperthyroidism. As the template, RNA transcripts were used to amplify TCR beta CDR3 regions. The workflow started with a first-round RT-PCR run with HTBI primers and then moved on to a second-round multiplex PCR. TCRdb re-called the multiplex PCR reads through MiXCR, storing one row per CDR3 protein. The table records approximately 1.2 million distinct CDR3 sequences, 36% of them present only once. Sequenced input: peripheral blood or thyroid tissue (not recorded which). All receptors derive from an adult man with Graves' hyperthyroidism.

The table lists this clonotype with many counts. The chain employs TRBV4-3 and TRBJ1-2; 12 nucleotides align to TRBD1. Germline V lookup: CDR1 LGHNA, CDR2 YSLEER. The CDR3 is 16 amino acids. V was clipped by 0 bases and J by 8 bases; unmatched bases: 7. CDR3 amino acids: CASSQEVGTGGLGYTF. The CDR3 bases are TGCGCCAGCAGCCAAGAGGTGGGGACAGGGGGCTTGGGCTACACCTTC.

This clonotype showed up just a few times. The chain joins TRBV20-1 to TRBJ2-7; a weak D match, TRBD1 (6 bases). Germline loops: CDR1 DFQATT, CDR2 SNEGSKA (reference sequence). The V and J ends lost 5 bases and 2 bases respectively, with 16 bases between them. There are 14 residues in the CDR3. The CDR3 DNA sequence: TGCAGTGCTGACAGGCCCCAGAGCGCCTACGAGCAGTACTTC. As protein: CSADRPQSAYEQYF.

The chain carries TRBV12-3 or TRBV12-4 and TRBJ1-2, with no clear D. With 5 bases removed from V and 7 bases from J, the gap between germline ends came to 20 bases. The CDR3 is made up of 15 amino acids. The CDR3: CASSPGPGGDRGYTF. DNA of the CDR3: TGTGCCAGCAGTCCCGGACCGGGCGGGGATCGTGGCTACACCTTC.

Of note for this clonotype: This may stem from a read error, because a much larger clone lies one nucleotide away. The chain combines TRBV7-9 with TRBJ1-6, with TRBD1 as a possible D gene (5 bases). Between the trimmed V and J ends, which lost 0 bases and 9 bases, there was a span of 12 bases. Germline V gene sequence: CDR1 SEHNR, CDR2 FQNEAQ (reference sequence). The CDR3 covers 15 residues. The CDR3 nucleotides are TGTGCCAGCAGCTTAGCAGGGGTCGGGAGTTCACCCCTCCACTTT. Amino acid sequence: CASSLAGVGSSPLHF.

This clonotype was seen ten or more times. The rearrangement joins TRBV20-1 to TRBJ1-4; D not certain. The germline V gene has CDR1 DFQATT and CDR2 SNEGSKA (reference sequence). The CDR3 runs to 10 residues. The CDR3: CPGKPEKLFF. CDR3 nucleotides: TGCCCGGGCAAGCCGGAAAAACTGTTTTTT.

The chain has TRBV10-3 and TRBJ1-6, with 7 bases matching TRBD1. With V trimmed by 3 bases and J by 10 bases, 9 bases remained unmatched. The CDR3 runs to 15 residues. Germline V gives CDR1 ENHRY, CDR2 SYGVKD. The CDR3 nucleotides read TGTGCCATCAGTGATCCTGCGCAGGGGGACTCACCCCTCCACTTT. Its protein is CAISDPAQGDSPLHF.

This clonotype was seen at least ten times. This CDR3 is CSARGVGETQYF. The CDR3, as DNA: TGCAGTGCTAGGGGGGTTGGGGAGACCCAGTACTTC. The chain couples TRBV20-1 to TRBJ2-5, with D perhaps matching TRBD1 or TRBD2 (5 bases each). The CDR3 is 12 amino acids. Germline V lookup: CDR1 DFQATT, CDR2 SNEGSKA (reference sequence). Trimming pared 3 bases from V and 5 bases from J, leaving 10 bases between.

The chain links TRBV2 to TRBJ1-2; 11 nucleotides agree with TRBD1. CDR3 length equals 16 residues. Unmatched junction bases numbered 10, after V lost 5 bases and J lost 5 bases. Per germline, CDR1 SNHLY and CDR2 FYNNEI. The CDR3 nucleotides read TGTGCCAGCAGTCGGACAGGGGGCGAGGGACTTTATGGCTACACCTTC. This encodes CASSRTGGEGLYGYTF.

This clonotype was picked up many times. The chain couples TRBV7-2 to TRBJ1-1; D is undetermined. Trimming removed 2 bases at V and 4 bases at J, with 5 bases between. CDR3 length: 12 residues. Germline values: CDR1 SGHTA, CDR2 FQGNSA. CDR3 coding DNA: TGTGCCAGCAGCTTACGAAGCACTGAAGCTTTCTTT. Protein product: CASSLRSTEAFF.

J is TRBJ1-3 and V is TRBV20-1; perhaps TRBD1 as D (6 bases). Germline V lookup: CDR1 DFQATT, CDR2 SNEGSKA (reference sequence). Trimming cost V 6 bases and J 7 bases, with 19 bases left between them. The CDR3 is made up of 14 amino acids. CDR3 region: CSAKQGNAFNTIYF. The CDR3 DNA reads as TGCAGTGCAAAGCAGGGGAATGCGTTTAACACCATATATTTT.

The chain links TRBV6-2 or TRBV6-3 to TRBJ2-7; a weak D match, TRBD1 (5 bases). Germline assignment: CDR1 MNHEY and CDR2 SVGEGT. V was clipped by 0 bases and J by 5 bases, with 14 bases between them. The CDR3 has 15 residues. The CDR3 sequence is CASSYSSLQGNEQYF. CDR3 nucleotide sequence: TGTGCCAGCAGTTACTCGAGTCTTCAGGGAAACGAGCAGTACTTC.

This clonotype was detected a few times. The genes are TRBV20-1 and TRBJ2-7; no definite D call. The CDR3 extends over 12 amino acids. Germline CDR1 and CDR2: DFQATT and SNEGSKA (reference sequence). Trimming removed 1 base from V and 7 bases from J, with 11 bases in between. The CDR3 is CSARGLGGEQYF. For the CDR3, the DNA is TGCAGTGCTAGAGGACTGGGTGGGGAGCAGTACTTC.

This clonotype was detected many times. The chain is built from TRBV7-2 and TRBJ1-2; D gene ambiguous. The germline V gene encodes CDR1 SGHTA and CDR2 FQGNSA. V lost 3 bases to trimming and J lost 5 bases, with 19 bases between them. The CDR3 runs 16 residues. CDR3 residues: CASSFLTHLSAYGYTF. As DNA, the CDR3 is TGTGCCAGCAGCTTCTTAACCCATCTGTCGGCGTATGGCTACACCTTC.

This clonotype was recorded many times. The V call is TRBV6-6, the J call TRBJ1-2; no reliable D call. With 8 bases removed from V and 2 bases from J, the gap between germline ends came to 6 bases. This CDR3 contains 11 residues. From germline, CDR1 is MNHNY and CDR2 SVGAGI (reference sequence). The CDR3 region has the DNA TGTGCCAGCGGCAGGAACTATGGCTACACCTTC. This gives the protein CASGRNYGYTF.

This clonotype was seen at least ten times. This rearrangement joins TRBV6-5 to TRBJ1-1; D gene unclear. Germline V CDR1 and CDR2: MNHEY, SVGAGI. CDR3 length: 14 residues. V was pared by 6 bases and J by 0 bases, with 11 bases between. CDR3 residues: CASRNGLMNTEAFF. CDR3 coding DNA: TGTGCCAGCAGAAACGGACTGATGAACACTGAAGCTTTCTTT.

This clonotype was counted between two and nine times. The chain is built from TRBV20-1 and TRBJ2-7; 12 bases line up with TRBD2. Trimming cost V 5 bases and J 6 bases; bases outside gene matches: 11. CDR1 and CDR2 (germline): DFQATT, SNEGSKA (reference sequence). The CDR3 is 15 residues long. This chain's CDR3 is CSAFGLAGTLGEQYF. CDR3 DNA sequence: TGCAGTGCTTTCGGACTAGCGGGGACCCTCGGCGAGCAGTACTTC.

This chain links TRBV29-1 with TRBJ2-7; 7 bases align to TRBD1. With V trimmed by 6 bases and J by 4 bases, 12 bases remained unmatched. From germline, CDR1 is SQVTM and CDR2 ANQGSEA. This CDR3 has 14 residues. The CDR3 reads CSVKQDRMGYEQYF. As DNA, the CDR3 is TGCAGCGTGAAACAGGACAGGATGGGGTACGAGCAGTACTTC.

Turning to this clonotype: One end of the junction does not line up with germline, which may come from a read error. The V and J genes are TRBV2 and TRBJ1-2; maybe TRBD1 (6 bases). The germline V gene has CDR1 SNHLY and CDR2 FYNNEI. The CDR3 runs to 16 residues. CDR3 bases: TGTGCCTGCAGTGCTATAGATAGGGGGGCCTCCTATGGCTACACCTTC. Encoded protein: CACSAIDRGASYGYTF. Based on the CDR3 plus reference TRBV2 and TRBJ1-2, the full variable domain is EPEVTQTPSHQVTQMGQEVILRCVPISNHLYFYWYRQILGQKVEFLVSFYNNEISEKSEIFDDQFSVERPDGSNFTLKIRSTKLEDSAMYFCACSAIDRGASYGYTFGSGTRLTVV.

The chain couples TRBV6-5 to TRBJ2-2, with 12 bases aligning to TRBD2. CDR1 and CDR2 from the germline V gene are MNHEY and SVGAGI. The trim removed 7 bases at V and 5 bases at J, leaving 5 bases unmatched. The CDR3 has 15 amino acids. This CDR3 is CASTSGGAETGELFF. The DNA of the CDR3 is TGTGCCAGCACTAGCGGGGGGGCCGAAACCGGGGAGCTGTTTTTT.

This clonotype was observed a few times. The genes are TRBV19 and TRBJ2-7, with 9 bases that match TRBD1. V shed 4 bases and J 6 bases; nucleotides not matched to a gene: 13. The CDR3 consists of 16 residues. Germline lookup yields CDR1 LNHDA and CDR2 SQIVND (reference sequence). The CDR3 protein is CASSTTRGTGTVEQYF. In DNA form, the CDR3 reads TGTGCCAGTAGTACCACGAGGGGGACAGGGACTGTCGAGCAGTACTTC.

This clonotype was observed many times. The V and J genes are TRBV19 and TRBJ2-7, with a weak D call TRBD1 (5 bases). Germline V gives CDR1 LNHDA, CDR2 SQIVND (reference sequence). Deletions cut 4 bases from V and 4 bases from J, with 11 bases between. The CDR3 spans 13 residues. This chain's CDR3 is CASSTSTVYEQYF. For the CDR3, the DNA is TGTGCCAGTAGTACCTCGACAGTTTACGAGCAGTACTTC.

In its sample, this clonotype was seen a few times. An end of the junction differs from the germline gene, which may be a read error. The CDR3 DNA sequence: TGTGCCAGCAGTCAGGGGGGGTTTAACTATGGCTACACCTTC. Translating gives CASSQGGFNYGYTF. The genes are TRBV10-3 and TRBJ1-2, with 7 bases lining up with TRBD1. Germline V gene sequence: CDR1 ENHRY, CDR2 SYGVKD. The CDR3 length is 14 residues.

Many counts were recorded for this clonotype. This sequence joins TRBV19 and TRBJ2-2; D uncertain. V shed 3 bases and J shed 1 base, with 12 bases lying between them. Germline CDR1 reads LNHDA; CDR2 reads SQIVND (reference sequence). The CDR3 contains 16 residues. CDR3 nucleotide sequence: TGTGCCAGTAGTATCCTCCACCCGGGGAACACCGGGGAGCTGTTTTTT. As protein: CASSILHPGNTGELFF.